The 9 T cell receptor beta chains below were found in one sample sequenced in a study of a mutant IDH1 vaccine in newly diagnosed glioma. Time point given: week 23, last vaccination. A 20-mer mutant IDH1 peptide at 300 ug was injected subcutaneously with topical imiquimod. Method: immunoSEQ multiplex PCR; TCRdb's copy keeps in-frame clones and lacks some. The sample has around 40,000 clones; 60% to 85% are singletons. These receptors have no identified antigens. Sample: PBMCs, taken from a glioma patient whose treatment included an IDH1 peptide vaccine. The receptor set was obtained from a woman aged 40 to 50 with glioma. Some clones in this sample may be carry-over from other donors' samples.

The chain recombines TRBV4-1 with TRBJ2-1, with 9 nucleotides matching TRBD2. Germline values: CDR1 MGHRA, CDR2 YSYEKL. Trimming at V came to 4 bases and at J to 0 bases, leaving 4 bases not matched to a gene. This CDR3 has 16 amino acids. The CDR3 DNA reads as TGCGCCAGCAGCCGTGAGGGACTAGCCTCCTACAATGAGCAGTTCTTC. Its protein product is CASSREGLASYNEQFF.

J is TRBJ1-1 and V is TRBV19; no reliable D call. The V gene's germline CDR1 is LNHDA and CDR2 SQIVND (reference sequence). Trimming shortened V by 3 bases and J by 7 bases, and 6 bases separated the two germline ends. The CDR3 extends over 11 amino acids. The CDR3: CASSISLEAFF. For the CDR3, the DNA is TGTGCCAGTAGTATCAGCCTTGAAGCTTTCTTT. Full variable domain (outside the CDR3, taken from reference TRBV19 and TRBJ1-1): DGGITQSPKYLFRKEGQNVTLSCEQNLNHDAMYWYRQDPGQGLRLIYYSQIVNDFQKGDIAEGYSVSREKKESFPLTVTSAQKNPTAFYLCASSISLEAFFGQGTRLTVV.

In its sample, this clone was seen a few times. The rearrangement joins TRBV28 to TRBJ2-5; D remains unclear. Between the trimmed V and J ends, which lost 7 bases and 1 base, there was a span of 13 bases. The CDR3 runs 14 residues. Germline loops: CDR1 MDHEN, CDR2 SYDVKM. DNA for the CDR3: TGTGCCAGCACCCCTCTCGCGACCCAAGAGACCCAGTACTTC. Translation gives CASTPLATQETQYF. Filled out from reference TRBV28 and TRBJ2-5, the complete variable domain reads DVKVTQSSRYLVKRTGEKVFLECVQDMDHENMFWYRQDPGLGLRLIYFSYDVKMKEKGDIPEGYSVSREKKERFSLILESASTNQTSMYLCASTPLATQETQYFGPGTRLLVL.

The chain employs TRBV6-1 and TRBJ1-1; a weak D match, TRBD1 (5 bases). Trimming removed 6 bases at V and 0 bases at J, with 14 bases between. CDR1 MNHNS and CDR2 SASEGT come from the germline V gene. This CDR3 has 15 amino acids. As DNA, the CDR3 is TGTGCCAGCAGGGCTCCCGGGACGGTGAACACTGAAGCTTTCTTT. As protein: CASRAPGTVNTEAFF.

The rearrangement uses TRBV5-8 and TRBJ1-2; D uncertain. V gave up 4 bases and J gave up 2 bases, with 21 bases separating them. The V gene's germline CDR1 is SGHTS and CDR2 YDEGEE. The length of the CDR3 is 17 residues. In nucleotides, the CDR3 is TGTGCCAGCAGCACGAACAGCGGTTTGCGACCGAACTATGGCTACACCTTC. This encodes CASSTNSGLRPNYGYTF.

This chain uses TRBV25-1 with TRBJ2-7; the D is unclear. The length of the CDR3 is 13 residues. V was trimmed by 2 bases and J by 6 bases, leaving 11 bases between them. The germline gives CDR1 MGHDK, CDR2 SYGVNS. The CDR3 region has the DNA TGTGCCAGCAGTGAACCTGGGCCTAGCGAGCAGTACTTC. Its protein product is CASSEPGPSEQYF.

J is TRBJ2-7 and V is TRBV19; D is possibly TRBD1 (5 bases). V dropped 5 bases and J dropped 1 base, with 15 bases sitting between them. CDR3 length: 15 residues. Germline V gene lookup returns CDR1 LNHDA and CDR2 SQIVND (reference sequence). The CDR3 region is CASSVAAGQSYEQYF. For the CDR3, the DNA is TGTGCCAGTAGTGTGGCGGCAGGGCAATCCTACGAGCAGTACTTC.

The rearrangement links TRBV29-1 to TRBJ2-2, with D unresolved. The CDR3 covers 13 residues. The germline V gene encodes CDR1 SQVTM and CDR2 ANQGSEA. Trimming stripped 3 bases from V and 8 bases from J, with 13 bases between. The DNA for the CDR3 is TGCAGCGTTGAGCCCGTCGGGCTTGGGGAGCTGTTTTTT. Protein product: CSVEPVGLGELFF.

The chain recombines TRBV9 with TRBJ2-7, with a weak D call TRBD2 (5 bases). V lost 0 bases to trimming and J lost 3 bases, with 10 bases between them. Germline lookup yields CDR1 SGDLS and CDR2 YYNGEE. This CDR3 contains 14 residues. CDR3 sequence reads: CASSVAPDFYEQYF. The CDR3 bases are TGTGCCAGCAGCGTAGCTCCGGACTTCTACGAGCAGTACTTC. Together with reference TRBV9 and TRBJ2-7, the CDR3 gives the full variable domain: DSGVTQTPKHLITATGQRVTLRCSPRSGDLSVYWYQQSLDQGLQFLIQYYNGEERAKGNILERFSAQQFPDLHSELNLSSLELGDSALYFCASSVAPDFYEQYFGPGTRLTVT.